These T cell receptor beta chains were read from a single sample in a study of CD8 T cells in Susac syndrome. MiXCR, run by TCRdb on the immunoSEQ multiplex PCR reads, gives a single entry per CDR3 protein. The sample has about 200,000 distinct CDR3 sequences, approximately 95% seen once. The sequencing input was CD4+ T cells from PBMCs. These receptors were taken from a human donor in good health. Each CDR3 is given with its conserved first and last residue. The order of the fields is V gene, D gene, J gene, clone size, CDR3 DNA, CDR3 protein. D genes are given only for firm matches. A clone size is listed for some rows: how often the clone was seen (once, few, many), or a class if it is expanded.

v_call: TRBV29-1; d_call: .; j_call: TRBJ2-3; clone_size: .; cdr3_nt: TGCAGCGCCTGGAGGACAGATACGCAGTATTTT; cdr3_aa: CSAWRTDTQYF
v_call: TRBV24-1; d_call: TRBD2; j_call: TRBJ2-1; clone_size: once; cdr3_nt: TGTGCCACCAGTGATCCTGCGCGGGGGGCGCGCAATGAGCAGTTCTTC; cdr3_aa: CATSDPARGARNEQFF
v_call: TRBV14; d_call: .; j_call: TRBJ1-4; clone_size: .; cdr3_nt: TGTGCCAGCAGCTATCAGGGAAGACTGTTTTTT; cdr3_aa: CASSYQGRLFF
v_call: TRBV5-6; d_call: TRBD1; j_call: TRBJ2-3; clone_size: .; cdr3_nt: TGTGCCAGCAGCTCGGACAGGGGACGCACAGATACGCAGTATTTT; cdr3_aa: CASSSDRGRTDTQYF
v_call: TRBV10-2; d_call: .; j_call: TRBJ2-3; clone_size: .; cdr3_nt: TGCGCCAGCAGTACTGGCGTCCCAGATACGCAGTATTTT; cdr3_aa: CASSTGVPDTQYF
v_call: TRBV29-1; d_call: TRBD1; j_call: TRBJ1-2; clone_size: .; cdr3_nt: TGCAGCGTCAAGAAGGGACAGAACTATGGCTACACCTTC; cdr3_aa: CSVKKGQNYGYTF
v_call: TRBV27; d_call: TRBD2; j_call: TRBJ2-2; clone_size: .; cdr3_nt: TGTGCCAGCAGTTCAGGACTAGCGGGGTTCACCGGGGAGCTGTTTTTT; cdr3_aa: CASSSGLAGFTGELFF
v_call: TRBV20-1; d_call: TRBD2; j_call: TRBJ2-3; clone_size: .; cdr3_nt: TGCAGTGCTCCTCAGCGGGGGAACACAGATACGCAGTATTTT; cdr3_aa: CSAPQRGNTDTQYF
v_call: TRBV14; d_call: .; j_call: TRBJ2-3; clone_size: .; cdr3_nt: TGTGCCAGCAGCCCTGGAGCCTACGCAGATACGCAGTATTTT; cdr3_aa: CASSPGAYADTQYF
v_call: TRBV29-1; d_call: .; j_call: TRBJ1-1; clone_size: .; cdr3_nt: TGCAGCGTTGTCCCTACGGCGGGGACTGAAGCTTTCTTT; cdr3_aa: CSVVPTAGTEAFF
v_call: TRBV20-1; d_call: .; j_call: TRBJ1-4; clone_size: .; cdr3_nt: TGCAGTGCTGCTGCCTCCCCGGCCACTAATGAAAAACTGTTTTTT; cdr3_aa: CSAAASPATNEKLFF
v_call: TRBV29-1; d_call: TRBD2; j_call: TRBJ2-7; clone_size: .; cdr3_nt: TGCAGCGTTGCCGAGCGGGGGAACTCCTACGAGCAGTACTTC; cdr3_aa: CSVAERGNSYEQYF
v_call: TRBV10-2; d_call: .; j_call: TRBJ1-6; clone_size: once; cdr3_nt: TGCGCCACCGGGGAACAGGGTAATTCACCCCTCCACTTT; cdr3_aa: CATGEQGNSPLHF
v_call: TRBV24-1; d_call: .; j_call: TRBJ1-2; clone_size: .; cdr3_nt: TGTGCCACCAGTGAGTCCGACAGAGGCTATGGCTACACCTTC; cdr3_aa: CATSESDRGYGYTF
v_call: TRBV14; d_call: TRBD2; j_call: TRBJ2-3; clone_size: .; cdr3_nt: TGTGCCAGCAGCCAAGTCTTCGGGAGGGCCGAAGATACGCAGTATTTT; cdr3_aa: CASSQVFGRAEDTQYF
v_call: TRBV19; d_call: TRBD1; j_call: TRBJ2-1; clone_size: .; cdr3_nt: TGTGCCAGTAGTATAGCGACAGGGGGTCGGGGTGAGCAGTTCTTC; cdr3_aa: CASSIATGGRGEQFF
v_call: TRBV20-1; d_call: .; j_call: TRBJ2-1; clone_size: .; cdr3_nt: TGCAGTGCTTCCTCCGGGACGTTCGACAATGAGCAGTTCTTC; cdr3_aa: CSASSGTFDNEQFF
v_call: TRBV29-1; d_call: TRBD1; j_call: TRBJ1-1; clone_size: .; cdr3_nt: TGCAGCGTGGGGACAGGGGCTCTCATGGAAGCTTTCTTT; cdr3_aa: CSVGTGALMEAFF
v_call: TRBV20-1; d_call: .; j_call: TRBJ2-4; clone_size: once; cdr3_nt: TGCAGTGCTAGTGAGGGGCTAGCCAAAAACATTCAGTACTTC; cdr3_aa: CSASEGLAKNIQYF
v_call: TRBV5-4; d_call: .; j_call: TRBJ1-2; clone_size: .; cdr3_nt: TGTGCCAGCAGCGCCGGTACAGATTATGGCTACACCTTC; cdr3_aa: CASSAGTDYGYTF
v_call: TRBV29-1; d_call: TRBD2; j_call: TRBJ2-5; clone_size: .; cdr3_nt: TGCAGCGTTGAAACTAGCGGAATACAAGAGACCCAGTACTTC; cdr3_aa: CSVETSGIQETQYF
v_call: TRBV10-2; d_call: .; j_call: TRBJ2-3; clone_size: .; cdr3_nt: TGCGCCAGCAGTGAACACACAGATACGCAGTATTTT; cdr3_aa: CASSEHTDTQYF
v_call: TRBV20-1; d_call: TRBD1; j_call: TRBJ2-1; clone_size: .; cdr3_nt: TGCAGTGCTCCCGCAGGGGGCTCCTACAATGAGCAGTTCTTC; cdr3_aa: CSAPAGGSYNEQFF
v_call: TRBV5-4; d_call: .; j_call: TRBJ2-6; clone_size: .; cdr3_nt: TGTGCCAGCAGCTTGGAAGGGACACACAACGTCCTGACTTTC; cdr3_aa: CASSLEGTHNVLTF
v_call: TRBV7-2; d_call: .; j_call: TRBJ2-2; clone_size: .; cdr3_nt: TGTGCCAGCAGCTTACAGGGGTACACGGGCACCGGGGAGCTGTTTTTT; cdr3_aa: CASSLQGYTGTGELFF
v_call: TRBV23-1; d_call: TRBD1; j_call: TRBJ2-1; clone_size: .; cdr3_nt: TGCGCCAGCACCCCGGACAGGAACAATGAGCAGTTCTTC; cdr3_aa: CASTPDRNNEQFF
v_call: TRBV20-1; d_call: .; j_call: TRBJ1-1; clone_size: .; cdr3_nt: TGCAGTGCTATGCCCCTTACGGGGGAGGCGGGTAGGGCTTTCTTT; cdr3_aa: CSAMPLTGEAGRAFF
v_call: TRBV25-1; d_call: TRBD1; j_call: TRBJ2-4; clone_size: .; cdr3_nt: TGTGCCAGCAGTGGACAGGGCGAAAACATTCAGTACTTC; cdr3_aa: CASSGQGENIQYF
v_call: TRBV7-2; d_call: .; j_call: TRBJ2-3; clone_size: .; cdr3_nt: TGTGCCAGCAGCTTCAGAACTAGCACAGATACGCAGTATTTT; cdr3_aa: CASSFRTSTDTQYF
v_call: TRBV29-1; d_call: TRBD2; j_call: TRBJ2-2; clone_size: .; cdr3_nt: TGCAGCGCTAAAAGGGCGGGGGCCGGGGAGCTGTTTTTT; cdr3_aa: CSAKRAGAGELFF
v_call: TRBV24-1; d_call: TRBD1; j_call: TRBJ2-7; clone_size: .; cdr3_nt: TGTGCCACCCGGGACAGGGGGGGCGAGCAGTACTTC; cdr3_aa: CATRDRGGEQYF
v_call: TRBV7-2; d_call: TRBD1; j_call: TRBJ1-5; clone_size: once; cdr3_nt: TGTGCCAGCAGCCTGTCGAGGACAGGTCTTCAGCCCCAGCATTTT; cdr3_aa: CASSLSRTGLQPQHF
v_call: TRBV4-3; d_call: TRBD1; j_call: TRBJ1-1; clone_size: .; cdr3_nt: TGCGCCAGCAGCCAAGATCGGAGACAGGGGGCCGTTGAAGCTTTCTTT; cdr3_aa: CASSQDRRQGAVEAFF
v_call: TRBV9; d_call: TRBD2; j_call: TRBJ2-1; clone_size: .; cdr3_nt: TGTGCCAGCAGCGTAGTTACTAGCGGAAATGAGCAGTTCTTC; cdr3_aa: CASSVVTSGNEQFF
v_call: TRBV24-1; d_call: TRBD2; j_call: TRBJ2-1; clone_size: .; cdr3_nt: TGTGCCACCAGTGATCCGGGACTAGTCAATGAGCAGTTCTTC; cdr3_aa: CATSDPGLVNEQFF
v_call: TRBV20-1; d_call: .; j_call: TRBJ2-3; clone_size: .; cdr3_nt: TGCAGTGCCCCTGGGGGGGGCCCCCGGGATACGCAGTATTTT; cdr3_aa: CSAPGGGPRDTQYF
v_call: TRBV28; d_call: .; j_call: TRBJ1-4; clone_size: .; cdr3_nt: TGTGCCAGCAGTTTATTAGCTGGGAGCGGCGAAAAACTGTTTTTT; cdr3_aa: CASSLLAGSGEKLFF
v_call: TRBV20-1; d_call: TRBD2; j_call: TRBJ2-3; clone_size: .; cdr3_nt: TGCAGTGCTAGCCAGGGACTAGCGGGGAGCACAGATACGCAGTATTTT; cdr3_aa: CSASQGLAGSTDTQYF
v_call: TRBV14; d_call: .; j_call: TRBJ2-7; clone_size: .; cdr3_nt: TGTGCCAGCAGCCTCCGACAGGGAGGCGAGCAGTACTTC; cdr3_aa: CASSLRQGGEQYF
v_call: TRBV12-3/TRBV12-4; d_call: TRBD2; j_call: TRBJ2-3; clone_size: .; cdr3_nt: TGTGCCAGCCTCATCGGGATAGCGGGGGGGATCACAGATACGCAGTATTTT; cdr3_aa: CASLIGIAGGITDTQYF
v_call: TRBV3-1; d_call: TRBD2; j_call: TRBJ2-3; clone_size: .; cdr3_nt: TGTGCCAGCAGCCAAGATCGGGGAACTAGCGCGCAGTATTTT; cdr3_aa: CASSQDRGTSAQYF
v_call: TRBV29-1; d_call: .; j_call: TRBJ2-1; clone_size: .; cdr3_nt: TGCAGCGTAATGGTAGTCTATGAGCAGTTCTTC; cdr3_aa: CSVMVVYEQFF
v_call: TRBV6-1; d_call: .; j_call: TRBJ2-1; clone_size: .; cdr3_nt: TGTGCCAGCAGTGAACCCCCTTACAATGAGCAGTTCTTC; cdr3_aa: CASSEPPYNEQFF
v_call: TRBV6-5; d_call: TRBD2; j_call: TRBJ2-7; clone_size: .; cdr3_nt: TGTGCCAGCAGGCGCGGGGGGACCTACGAGCAGTACTTC; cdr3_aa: CASRRGGTYEQYF
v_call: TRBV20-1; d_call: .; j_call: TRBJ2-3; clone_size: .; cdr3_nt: TGCAGTGCTTACCCCCGGTCCTACACAGATACGCAGTATTTT; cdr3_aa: CSAYPRSYTDTQYF
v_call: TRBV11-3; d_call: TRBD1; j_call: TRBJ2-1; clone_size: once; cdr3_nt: TGTGCCAGCAGCCAGTGGGGGAGACAGGGGTACAATGAGCAGTTCTTC; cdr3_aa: CASSQWGRQGYNEQFF
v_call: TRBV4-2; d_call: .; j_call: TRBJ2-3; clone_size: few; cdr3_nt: TGTGCCAGCAGCCAAGATGCTAGCACAGATACGCAGTATTTT; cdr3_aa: CASSQDASTDTQYF
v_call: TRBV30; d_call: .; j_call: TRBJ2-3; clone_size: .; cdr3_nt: TGTGCCTGGAGGGAAGGGAGGAACACAGATACGCAGTATTTT; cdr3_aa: CAWREGRNTDTQYF
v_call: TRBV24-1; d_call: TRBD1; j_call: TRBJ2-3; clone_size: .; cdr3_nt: TGTGCCACCAGTGATACAGGGACAGGGAGGGCAGATACGCAGTATTTT; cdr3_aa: CATSDTGTGRADTQYF
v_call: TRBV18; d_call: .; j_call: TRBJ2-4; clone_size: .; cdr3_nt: TGTGCCAGCTCGGCGCTAGCCAAAAACATTCAGTACTTC; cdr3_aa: CASSALAKNIQYF
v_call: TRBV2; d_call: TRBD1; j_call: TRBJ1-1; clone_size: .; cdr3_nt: TGTGCCAAAGAGGACAGGGGGGTTTTCTTT; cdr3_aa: CAKEDRGVFF
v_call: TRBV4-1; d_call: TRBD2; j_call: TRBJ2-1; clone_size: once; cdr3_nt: TGCGCCAGCAGCCAAGGACTAGCGGGGCGGCGTGGTGAGCAGTTCTTC; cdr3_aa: CASSQGLAGRRGEQFF
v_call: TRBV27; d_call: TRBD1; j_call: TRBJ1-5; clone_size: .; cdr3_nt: TGTGCCAGCAGGATGGGACAGAGCGATAGCAATCAGCCCCAGCATTTT; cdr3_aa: CASRMGQSDSNQPQHF
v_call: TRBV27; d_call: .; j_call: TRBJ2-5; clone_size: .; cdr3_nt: TGTGCCAGCAGCCACTCAACAGAGGAGACCCAGTACTTC; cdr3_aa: CASSHSTEETQYF
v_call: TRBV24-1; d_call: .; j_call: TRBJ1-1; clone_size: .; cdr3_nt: TGTGCCACCAGTGGGCAAGGGGTCCGCACTGAAGCTTTCTTT; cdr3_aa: CATSGQGVRTEAFF
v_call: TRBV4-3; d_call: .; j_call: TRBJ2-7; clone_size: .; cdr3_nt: TGCGCCAGCAGCCAAGGCATCTCCTACGAGCAGTACTTC; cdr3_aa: CASSQGISYEQYF
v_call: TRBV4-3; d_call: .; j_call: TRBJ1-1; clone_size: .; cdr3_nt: TGCGCCAGCAGCCCCGTCCTTAGGGAGTTCGGCGCTGAAGCTTTCTTT; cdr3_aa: CASSPVLREFGAEAFF
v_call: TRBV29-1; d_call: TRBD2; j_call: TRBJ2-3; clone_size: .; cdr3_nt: TGCAGCGTTGAATCTTTGCGGGGGGTGGCCCCAGATACGCAGTATTTT; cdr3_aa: CSVESLRGVAPDTQYF
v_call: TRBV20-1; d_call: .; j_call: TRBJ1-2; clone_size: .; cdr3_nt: TGCAGTGCTAGAGATCAGGGGCTGGGCGGCTACACCTTC; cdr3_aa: CSARDQGLGGYTF
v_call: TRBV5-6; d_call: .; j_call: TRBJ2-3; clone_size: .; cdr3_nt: TGTGCCAGCAGCTTGAACCGGGACGCGCAGTATTTT; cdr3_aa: CASSLNRDAQYF